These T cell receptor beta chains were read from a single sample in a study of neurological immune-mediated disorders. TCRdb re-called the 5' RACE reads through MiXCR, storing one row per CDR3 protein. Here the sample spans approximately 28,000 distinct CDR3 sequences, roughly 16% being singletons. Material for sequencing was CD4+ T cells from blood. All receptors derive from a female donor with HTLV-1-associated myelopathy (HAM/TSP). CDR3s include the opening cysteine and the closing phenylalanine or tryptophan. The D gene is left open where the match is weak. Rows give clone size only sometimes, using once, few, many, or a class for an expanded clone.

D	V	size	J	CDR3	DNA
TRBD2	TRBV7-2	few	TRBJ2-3	CASRQGLAGVTDTQYF	TGTGCCAGCAGACAAGGACTAGCGGGAGTTACAGATACGCAGTATTTT
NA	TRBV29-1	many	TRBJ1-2	CSVEVPGSNYGYTF	TGCAGCGTTGAAGTCCCGGGGTCCAACTATGGCTACACCTTC
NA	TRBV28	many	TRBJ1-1	CASSSVGGTEAFF	TGTGCCAGCAGCTCAGTGGGCGGCACTGAAGCTTTCTTT
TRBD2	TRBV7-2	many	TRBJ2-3	CASSLAPSGGSGDTQYF	TGTGCCAGCAGCTTAGCGCCGAGCGGGGGTTCGGGAGATACGCAGTATTTT
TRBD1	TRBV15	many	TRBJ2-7	CATSRDRGTGDNEQYF	TGTGCCACCAGCAGAGATCGGGGGACAGGGGACAACGAGCAGTACTTC
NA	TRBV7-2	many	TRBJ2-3	CASSHYAADTQYF	TGTGCCAGCAGCCACTACGCGGCAGATACGCAGTATTTT
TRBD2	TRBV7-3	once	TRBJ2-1	CASSPWTSGGEQFF	TGTGCCAGCAGCCCATGGACTAGCGGGGGGGAGCAGTTCTTC
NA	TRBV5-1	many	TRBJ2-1	CASSLEPQGSYYNEQFF	TGCGCCAGCAGCCTTGAACCCCAGGGGTCCTACTACAATGAGCAGTTCTTC
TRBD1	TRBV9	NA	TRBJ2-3	CASSPGGASTDTQYF	TGTGCCAGCAGCCCAGGGGGAGCGAGCACAGATACGCAGTATTTT
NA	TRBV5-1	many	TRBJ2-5	CASSLRPGETQYF	TGCGCCAGCAGCTTGAGGCCGGGTGAGACCCAGTACTTC
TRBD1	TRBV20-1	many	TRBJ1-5	CSARTGAQPQHF	TGCAGTGCAAGGACAGGCGCTCAGCCCCAGCATTTT
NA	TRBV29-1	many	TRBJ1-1	CSVTAGDTEAFF	TGCAGCGTTACCGCAGGGGACACTGAAGCTTTCTTT
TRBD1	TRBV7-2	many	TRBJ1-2	CASSLGGTGAYGYTF	TGTGCCAGCAGCTTAGGGGGGACAGGGGCCTATGGCTACACCTTC
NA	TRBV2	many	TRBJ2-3	CASGTISTDTQYF	TGTGCCAGCGGGACAATCAGCACAGATACGCAGTATTTT
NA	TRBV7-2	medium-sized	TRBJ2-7	CASSLATYSYEQYF	TGTGCCAGCAGCTTAGCCACATACTCCTACGAGCAGTACTTC
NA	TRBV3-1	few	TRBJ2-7	CASSQESHREQYF	TGTGCCAGCAGCCAAGAGTCCCATCGGGAGCAGTACTTC
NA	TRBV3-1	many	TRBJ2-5	CASSQDITYQETQYF	TGTGCCAGCAGCCAGGACATAACGTACCAAGAGACCCAGTACTTC
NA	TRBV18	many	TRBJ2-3	CASSGGQLITDTQYF	TGTGCCAGCTCAGGCGGGCAGCTTATCACAGATACGCAGTATTTT
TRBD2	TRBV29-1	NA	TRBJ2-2	CSVERGGNTGELFF	TGCAGCGTTGAACGGGGGGGGAACACCGGGGAGCTGTTTTTT
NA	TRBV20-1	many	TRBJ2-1	CSAREGGAAYNEQFF	TGCAGTGCTAGAGAGGGCGGGGCCGCCTACAATGAGCAGTTCTTC
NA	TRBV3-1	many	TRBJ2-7	CASSVDTYEQYF	TGTGCCAGCAGCGTGGACACTTACGAGCAGTACTTC
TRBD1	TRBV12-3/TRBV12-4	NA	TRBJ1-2	CASSLFGTGNFYTF	TGTGCCAGCAGTTTGTTTGGGACAGGGAATTTCTACACCTTC
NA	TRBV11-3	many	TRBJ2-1	CASSLGGFGGSYNEQFF	TGTGCCAGCAGCTTAGGAGGATTCGGGGGCTCCTACAATGAGCAGTTCTTC
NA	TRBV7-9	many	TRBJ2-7	CASSLGAYEQYF	TGTGCCAGCAGCTTGGGGGCCTACGAGCAGTACTTC
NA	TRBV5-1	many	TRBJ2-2	CASSWEGATGELFF	TGCGCCAGCAGCTGGGAAGGGGCCACCGGGGAGCTGTTTTTT
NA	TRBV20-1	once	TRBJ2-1	CSAFGQCQQFF	TGCAGTGCCTTTGGACAGTGTCAACAGTTCTTC
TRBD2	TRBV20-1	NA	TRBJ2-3	CSVPNLSGGAADTQYF	TGCAGTGTTCCCAACCTGAGCGGGGGGGCCGCAGATACGCAGTATTTT
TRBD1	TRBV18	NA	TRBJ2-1	CASSPRQGTYNEQFF	TGTGCCAGCTCACCCCGACAGGGGACCTACAATGAGCAGTTCTTC
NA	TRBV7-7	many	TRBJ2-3	CASSLSGTPTDTQYF	TGTGCTAGCAGCTTGTCCGGGACACCCACAGATACGCAGTATTTT
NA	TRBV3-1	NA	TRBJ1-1	CASQEAGYTEAFF	TGTGCCAGCCAAGAGGCGGGGTACACTGAAGCTTTCTTT
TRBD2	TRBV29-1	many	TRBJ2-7	CSVRPTAGLVSKEQYF	TGCAGCGTTCGACCGACCGCGGGACTAGTGAGTAAGGAGCAGTACTTC
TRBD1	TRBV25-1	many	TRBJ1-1	CASRMTGGFTEAFF	TGTGCCAGCAGGATGACAGGGGGCTTCACTGAAGCTTTCTTT
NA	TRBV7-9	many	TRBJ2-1	CASSLVEVMSEQFF	TGTGCCAGCAGCTTAGTAGAGGTTATGAGTGAGCAGTTCTTC
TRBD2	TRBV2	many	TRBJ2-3	CASSEDLAGIYTDTQYF	TGTGCCAGCAGTGAGGATCTAGCGGGAATCTACACAGATACGCAGTATTTT
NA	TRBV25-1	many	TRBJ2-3	CATSRSALGGGDTQYF	TGTGCCACCTCGAGATCGGCGCTAGGTGGAGGAGATACGCAGTATTTT
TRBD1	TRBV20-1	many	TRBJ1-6	CSAPQGGGSPLHF	TGCAGTGCACCTCAGGGGGGGGGTTCACCCCTCCACTTT
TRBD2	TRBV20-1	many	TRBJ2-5	CSARDPSSGQETQYF	TGCAGTGCTAGAGATCCCTCTAGCGGGCAAGAGACCCAGTACTTC
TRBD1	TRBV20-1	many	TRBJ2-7	CSARDEGGSGEQYF	TGCAGTGCTAGAGATGAAGGGGGCTCAGGAGAGCAGTACTTC
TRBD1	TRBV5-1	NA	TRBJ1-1	CASRGTGGTAEAFF	TGCGCCAGCAGAGGGACAGGGGGGACGGCTGAAGCTTTCTTT
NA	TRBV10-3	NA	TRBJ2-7	CAISEREEGEQYF	TGTGCCATCAGTGAACGGGAAGAAGGCGAGCAGTACTTC
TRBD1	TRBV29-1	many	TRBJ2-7	CSVAVTGPYEQYF	TGCAGCGTTGCCGTGACAGGGCCCTACGAGCAGTACTTC
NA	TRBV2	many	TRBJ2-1	CASSLESVNEQFF	TGTGCCAGCAGTCTAGAGTCCGTTAATGAGCAGTTCTTC